The clone carrying this T cell receptor beta chain was seen more than once but under ten times. What it recognizes is unknown. The data derive from a study of T cells after yellow fever vaccination. Across the study: The authors prepared low-cell-number fractions using SMART-Seq v4 Ultra Low Input.

Generation of TCR cDNA used 5'RACE template switching (which added a universal primer site and UMIs). TCRdb independently ran MiXCR on the 5' RACE reads; one entry per CDR3 protein. The table includes about 74,000 distinct CDR3 sequences, 7.1% detected once. Notes on the study in general: Post-booster reappearance was seen for most primary-vaccination clones (just under 97% CD4, around 88% CD8). Secondary responses were weaker yet peaked faster, day 5 versus 15.

CDR3 length equals 16 residues. Trimming stripped 0 bases from V and 0 bases from J, with 9 bases between. Germline CDR1 LGHNA, CDR2 YSLEER. The TCR sequence derives from a man younger than 35 who received the YFV17D yellow fever vaccine. This specimen consisted of CD8+ T cells sorted from PBMCs, obtained more than 4 days after the first yellow fever vaccination. This chain uses TRBV4-3 with TRBJ1-3; D unclear. The CDR3 DNA reads TGCGCCAGCAGCCAAGAAGCGCTTACCTCTGGAAACACCATATATTTT. Residues: CASSQEALTSGNTIYF.